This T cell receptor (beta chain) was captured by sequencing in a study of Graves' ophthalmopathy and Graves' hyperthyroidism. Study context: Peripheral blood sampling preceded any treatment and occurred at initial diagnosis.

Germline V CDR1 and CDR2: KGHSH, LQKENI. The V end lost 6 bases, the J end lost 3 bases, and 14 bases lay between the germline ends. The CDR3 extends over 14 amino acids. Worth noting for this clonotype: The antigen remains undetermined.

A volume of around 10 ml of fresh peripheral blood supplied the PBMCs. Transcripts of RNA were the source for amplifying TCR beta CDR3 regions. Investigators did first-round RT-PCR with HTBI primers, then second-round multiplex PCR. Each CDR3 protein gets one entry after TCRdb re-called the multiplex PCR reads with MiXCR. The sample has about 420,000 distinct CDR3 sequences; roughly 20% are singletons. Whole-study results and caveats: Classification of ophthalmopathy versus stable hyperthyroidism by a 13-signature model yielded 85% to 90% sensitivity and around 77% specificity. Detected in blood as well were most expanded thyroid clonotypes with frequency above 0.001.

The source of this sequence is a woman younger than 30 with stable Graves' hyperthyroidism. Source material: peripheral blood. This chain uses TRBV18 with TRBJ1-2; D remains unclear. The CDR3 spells CASSDGQTYYGYTF. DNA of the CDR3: TGTGCCAGCTCGGACGGGCAGACCTACTATGGCTACACCTTC.